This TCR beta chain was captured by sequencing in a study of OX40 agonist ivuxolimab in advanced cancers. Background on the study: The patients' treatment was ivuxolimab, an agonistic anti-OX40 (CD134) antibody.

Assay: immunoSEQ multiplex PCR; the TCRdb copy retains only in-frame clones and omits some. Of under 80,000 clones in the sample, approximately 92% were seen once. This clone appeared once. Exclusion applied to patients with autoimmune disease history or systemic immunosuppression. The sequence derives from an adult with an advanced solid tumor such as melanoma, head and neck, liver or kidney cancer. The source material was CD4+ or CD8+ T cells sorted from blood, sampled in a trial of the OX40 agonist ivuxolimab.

CDR3 bases: TGTGCCAGCAGCCCAGGGACGGCAATTCAAGAGACCCAGTACTTC. Its protein is CASSPGTAIQETQYF. This chain links TRBV7-3 with TRBJ2-5, with D perhaps TRBD1 or TRBD2 (5 bases each). V lost 5 bases to trimming and J lost 2 bases, with 15 bases between them. Germline V lookup: CDR1 SGHTA, CDR2 FQGTGA. The CDR3 sequence is 15 residues long.